This T cell receptor beta chain derives from a study of human T cells and chemical hapten exposure. Time point in this sample: patch test 2, 6 weeks after DPC sensitization. This sample's treatment: therapeutic diphenylcyclopropenone sensitization with weekly scalp DPC. TCRdb reprocessed the RACE reads with MiXCR, giving one entry per CDR3 protein. Among 110,000 to 150,000 distinct CDR3 sequences listed, about 11% were seen once. Study-wide results and limits: Every donor had alopecia, and their immune response may therefore differ from healthy people's.

CDR1 and CDR2 from the germline V gene are MDHEN and SYDVKM. The CDR3 is 15 residues long. V lost 7 bases and J lost 1; bases outside the gene matches: 8. In regard to this clonotype: Its antigen is still unknown.

The starting material was whole blood, obtained in connection with sensitization to the hapten diphenylcyclopropenone (DPC). The rearrangement uses TRBV28 and TRBJ1-1; 8 bases map to TRBD1. The clonotype originates from a woman aged 45-65 years with alopecia areata. Some clones in this sample may be carry-over from other donors' samples. The CDR3 DNA reads TGTGCCAGCACCACCGCCGGGACAGGGAACACTGAAGCTTTCTTT. The encoded protein is CASTTAGTGNTEAFF. Looking up the rest from reference TRBV28 and TRBJ1-1 gives the full variable domain: DVKVTQSSRYLVKRTGEKVFLECVQDMDHENMFWYRQDPGLGLRLIYFSYDVKMKEKGDIPEGYSVSREKKERFSLILESASTNQTSMYLCASTTAGTGNTEAFFGQGTRLTVV.